This T cell receptor (beta chain) was identified during a study of blood T cell repertoires in COVID-19. The overall study: The United States, Italy and Spain were the sources of the acute and convalescent COVID-19 samples.

V was trimmed by 7 bases and J by 2 bases, leaving 17 bases between them. This CDR3 comprises 15 residues. Germline loops: CDR1 LNHDA, CDR2 SQIVND (reference sequence). Followed over time, Seattle patients had been enrolled while infection was active. Authors' processing steps: Estimated nucleated cell counts came from reference gene primer amplification. The method was immunoSEQ multiplex PCR; TCRdb's version includes in-frame clones alone and lacks a portion of them. That table furnishes V, J and clone size, whereas the DNA furnished D and trimming. The sample has about 480,000 clones; around nine tenths are singletons.

The chain uses TRBV19 and TRBJ1-2, with D perhaps matching TRBD1 (6 bases). The TCR comes from a woman aged 45-60 years with COVID-19, enrolled during active disease. Sequenced: peripheral blood. Here the CDR3 reads CASKGERTRNYGYTF. As DNA, the CDR3 is TGTGCCAGTAAGGGGGAGCGGACGAGGAACTATGGCTACACCTTC.